A single T cell receptor (beta chain) is shown here with its context. Its target is not known. Germline CDR1 reads SGHNT; CDR2 reads YYREEE (reference sequence). The CDR3 covers 15 residues. Germline trimming cut 4 bases from V and 6 bases from J; bases unmatched to any gene: 8. The record originates from a study of shared clonotypes between healthy human individuals. Findings and caveats of the study: Among donors, the sharing of clonotypes was expected to be influenced by sequencing depth.

Clones were sequenced by immunoSEQ multiplex PCR, and TCRdb holds only the in-frame ones, with some missing. The sample yields 500,000 to 650,000 clones, roughly four fifths seen once. Sequencing was performed on PBMCs. The TCR was taken from a woman aged 40 to 50 in good health. Some clones in this sample may be carry-over from other donors' samples. This chain joins TRBV5-4 and TRBJ2-1; 9 nucleotides line up with TRBD2. The CDR3 spells CASSTGLTSGNEQFF. CDR3 coding DNA: TGTGCCAGCAGCACCGGCCTGACTAGCGGCAATGAGCAGTTCTTC.